This TCR beta chain was profiled in a study of shared clonotypes between healthy human individuals. The protocol was immunoSEQ multiplex PCR, while the TCRdb copy is restricted to in-frame clones and leaves out a portion. The sample carries about 2.3 million clones, 90% to 95% recorded once. The study's findings and limits: As a rule, naive subsets had a larger estimated richness than memory subsets. Researchers sampled blood only, noting tissue repertoires likely differ.

On this clone: Its antigen remains unidentified.

Caucasian adults residing in Nashville, Tennessee made up all the donors. The origin of this receptor is a man younger than 35 in good health. Some clones in this sample may be carry-over from other donors' samples. Sequencing input: naive CD4+ T cells from PBMCs. The subset is: CD45RA+ positively selected.

This CDR3 reads CASSPGTGWGPQHF. The CDR3 DNA is TGTGCCAGCAGCCCTGGGACAGGCTGGGGTCCCCAGCATTTT. The chain carries TRBV6-5 and TRBJ1-5; TRBD1 aligns across 8 bases. This CDR3 region has 14 residues. The V segment lost 6 bases and the J segment 10 bases; nucleotides outside the gene matches: 11. Germline CDR1 is MNHEY and CDR2 is SVGAGI.